This T cell receptor beta chain was retrieved from a study of beta chain features in type 1 diabetes. Expressed TCRB transcripts got sequenced, as all isolated RNA was reverse transcribed. Generated by immunoSEQ multiplex PCR, the TCRdb table keeps only in-frame clones and is missing some. The sample contains 970,000 or so clones, 15% to 20% of which appear only once. Sequences were obtained from naive CD4+ T cells from blood. This receptor was obtained from a woman aged 18-29 years in good health.

In DNA form, the CDR3 reads TGTGCCAGCAGCTCCGCCGCCGGAAGGGGACAGAACACCGGGGAGCTGTTTTTT. Its translation: CASSSAAGRGQNTGELFF. J is TRBJ2-2 and V is TRBV7-9; the D gene is possibly TRBD1 (6 bases). The CDR3 is 18 amino acids. V was clipped by 4 bases and J by 1 base, with 19 bases between them. Per the germline V gene, CDR1 is SEHNR and CDR2 is FQNEAQ (reference sequence).